The 22 T cell receptor beta chains presented below share a single source sample, sequenced in a study of blood T cell repertoires in COVID-19. Method: immunoSEQ multiplex PCR; TCRdb's copy keeps in-frame clones and lacks some. The repertoire has over 200,000 clones, around 90% of them found once; the top ten carry roughly 2.6%. Input material: peripheral blood. All receptors come from a man aged 25 to 40 with COVID-19, enrolled during active disease.

The V and J genes are TRBV29-1 and TRBJ2-7; weak D call: TRBD1 (6 bases). Germline assignment: CDR1 SQVTM and CDR2 ANQGSEA. The CDR3 contains 12 residues. The germline V and J ends were trimmed by 5 bases and 3 bases, with 11 bases remaining between them. The CDR3 bases are TGCAGCGTTCCCAGGGGACGCTACGAGCAGTACTTC. Its translation is CSVPRGRYEQYF.

The DNA for the CDR3 is TGTGCCAGCAGCGTATTAGCAGGGATCAACCAGCCCCAGCATTTT. Residues: CASSVLAGINQPQHF. The V and J genes are TRBV9 and TRBJ1-5, with a weak D call TRBD1 (5 bases). V was clipped by 1 base and J by 7 bases, with 15 bases between them. From germline, CDR1 is SGDLS and CDR2 YYNGEE. CDR3 length: 15 residues. The variable domain in full, completed from reference TRBV9 and TRBJ1-5, reads DSGVTQTPKHLITATGQRVTLRCSPRSGDLSVYWYQQSLDQGLQFLIQYYNGEERAKGNILERFSAQQFPDLHSELNLSSLELGDSALYFCASSVLAGINQPQHFGDGTRLSIL.

The chain employs TRBV15 and TRBJ2-1, with no clear D. The V and J ends lost 0 bases and 9 bases respectively, with 6 bases between them. CDR1 and CDR2 (germline): LNHNV, YYDKDF (reference sequence). This CDR3 contains 12 residues. The chain's CDR3 is CATSRDPREQFF. CDR3 sequence (DNA): TGTGCCACCAGCAGAGACCCTCGTGAGCAGTTCTTC.

V is TRBV5-8 and J is TRBJ2-4; 10 nucleotides line up with TRBD1. Germline V CDR1 and CDR2: SGHTS, YDEGEE. The length of the CDR3 is 15 residues. With V trimmed by 5 bases and J by 3 bases, 5 bases remained unmatched. DNA of the CDR3: TGTGCCAGCAGTTGGACAGGGGGAGGCAAAAACATTCAGTACTTC. This codes for CASSWTGGGKNIQYF.

The chain recombines TRBV7-3 with TRBJ1-6, with D unresolved. Trimming pared 2 bases from V and 9 bases from J, leaving 11 bases between. The CDR3 has 14 amino acids. The germline V gene encodes CDR1 SGHTA and CDR2 FQGTGA. CDR3 nucleotide sequence: TGTGCCAGCAGCTTACAAGGGAGAGGTTCACCCCTCCACTTT. It translates to CASSLQGRGSPLHF.

The chain carries TRBV28 and TRBJ1-2, with 7 bases lining up with TRBD1. V lost 1 base to trimming and J lost 3 bases; unmatched junction nucleotides: 2. The CDR3 runs 14 residues. Germline values: CDR1 MDHEN, CDR2 SYDVKM. The CDR3 sequence is CASSLSGTDYGYTF. CDR3 coding DNA: TGTGCCAGCAGTTTATCCGGGACAGACTATGGCTACACCTTC.

This rearrangement joins TRBV6-5 to TRBJ1-1, with D maybe TRBD1 (6 bases). The germline CDR1 and CDR2 sequences are MNHEY and SVGAGI. The CDR3 has 15 residues. Trimming cost V 1 base and J 4 bases, with 13 bases left between them. In DNA form, the CDR3 reads TGTGCCAGCAGTTACTGGGGGGGGCGGGGCACTGAAGCTTTCTTT. It encodes CASSYWGGRGTEAFF.

V gene TRBV24-1 combines with J gene TRBJ2-5, with 9 bases fitting TRBD1. Germline V gene data show CDR1 as KGHDR and CDR2 as SFDVKD. CDR3 length: 16 amino acids. The V and J ends lost 2 bases and 5 bases, in that order; junction bases with no gene match: 8. The CDR3 loop reads CATSDSGQGMGETQYF. CDR3 in DNA: TGTGCCACCAGTGATTCGGGACAGGGAATGGGGGAGACCCAGTACTTC.

The chain is built from TRBV2 and TRBJ1-5; TRBD1 is a possible D gene (5 bases). V was clipped by 4 bases and J by 2 bases, with 12 bases between them. CDR1 SNHLY and CDR2 FYNNEI come from the germline V gene. CDR3 length equals 15 residues. As DNA, the CDR3 is TGTGCCAGCAGTGGGGCAGGGCTACGCAATCAGCCCCAGCATTTT. As protein: CASSGAGLRNQPQHF.

The chain combines TRBV24-1 with TRBJ2-7, with TRBD2 identical over 7 bases. The germline gives CDR1 KGHDR, CDR2 SFDVKD. The ends lost 1 base at V and 6 bases at J; junction bases unmatched: 8. The CDR3 totals 15 residues. CDR3 sequence reads: CATSDFVAGVFEQYF. CDR3 DNA sequence: TGTGCCACCAGTGATTTTGTGGCGGGAGTCTTCGAGCAGTACTTC.

In this sample, this clone turned up a few times. V gene TRBV24-1 combines with J gene TRBJ1-5; 7 bases match TRBD1. Germline CDR1 and CDR2: KGHDR and SFDVKD. The junction had 5 bases not matched to a gene; V was cut back by 10 bases and J by 0 bases. CDR3 length: 14 residues. DNA for the CDR3: TGTGCCACGATCCGGGACAGTAGCAATCAGCCCCAGCATTTT. This translates into CATIRDSSNQPQHF.

The CDR3 DNA reads TGTGCCAGCAGCTTAGGCAGGATGGGCAATCAGCCCCAGCATTTT. Its translation is CASSLGRMGNQPQHF. The chain couples TRBV11-2 to TRBJ1-5, with no clear D. The CDR3 consists of 15 residues. Germline V CDR1 and CDR2: SGHAT, FQNNGV. With 1 base removed from V and 2 bases from J, the gap between germline ends came to 9 bases.

The chain recombines TRBV3-1 (or the pseudogene TRBV3-2) with TRBJ1-4; no clear D. Looked up from germline, CDR1 is LGHDT and CDR2 is YNNKEL (reference sequence). The CDR3 has 13 residues. The V and J ends lost 1 base and 10 bases respectively, with 10 bases between them. CDR3 in amino acids: CASSQGRVGKLFF. CDR3 bases: TGTGCCAGCAGCCAAGGGAGGGTTGGAAAACTGTTTTTT.

The J gene is TRBJ1-1, the V gene TRBV28, with a possible D match to TRBD1 (6 bases). From germline, CDR1 is MDHEN and CDR2 SYDVKM. V lost 2 bases and J 12 bases, leaving 16 bases between the germline ends. The CDR3 covers 13 residues. CDR3 in DNA: TGTGCCAGCAGTTTAGGTTTAGGACAGCTAACTTTCTTT. Protein product: CASSLGLGQLTFF. The entire variable domain, with the rest obtained from reference TRBV28 and TRBJ1-1, is as follows: DVKVTQSSRYLVKRTGEKVFLECVQDMDHENMFWYRQDPGLGLRLIYFSYDVKMKEKGDIPEGYSVSREKKERFSLILESASTNQTSMYLCASSLGLGQLTFFGQGTRLTVV.

This chain links TRBV28 with TRBJ1-1; maybe TRBD1 (6 bases). CDR1 is MDHEN and CDR2 is SYDVKM in the germline V gene. The CDR3 is 16 residues long. V dropped 5 bases and J dropped 0 bases, with 16 bases sitting between them. The CDR3 DNA is TGTGCCAGCAGTCCAGGGGACGGTACGATGAACACTGAAGCTTTCTTT. It is translated as CASSPGDGTMNTEAFF. Based on the CDR3 plus reference TRBV28 and TRBJ1-1, the full variable domain is DVKVTQSSRYLVKRTGEKVFLECVQDMDHENMFWYRQDPGLGLRLIYFSYDVKMKEKGDIPEGYSVSREKKERFSLILESASTNQTSMYLCASSPGDGTMNTEAFFGQGTRLTVV.

J is TRBJ2-1 and V is TRBV9; TRBD1 agrees at 7 bases. After removal of 3 bases from V and 3 bases from J, the junction contained 3 bases not matched to a gene. Per germline, CDR1 SGDLS and CDR2 YYNGEE. The CDR3 consists of 14 residues. The CDR3 region is CASSAQGVYNEQFF. CDR3 nucleotides: TGTGCCAGCAGCGCCCAGGGGGTCTACAATGAGCAGTTCTTC. The variable domain in full, completed from reference TRBV9 and TRBJ2-1, reads DSGVTQTPKHLITATGQRVTLRCSPRSGDLSVYWYQQSLDQGLQFLIQYYNGEERAKGNILERFSAQQFPDLHSELNLSSLELGDSALYFCASSAQGVYNEQFFGPGTRLTVL.

The chain is built from TRBV6-5 and TRBJ2-3; TRBD2 matches 8 bases. CDR1 and CDR2 (germline): MNHEY, SVGAGI. The CDR3 sequence is 14 residues long. Trimming removed 2 bases from V and 5 bases from J; junction bases left unmatched: 3. The CDR3: CASSYREGGDTQYF. The CDR3 DNA is TGTGCCAGCAGTTACCGGGAGGGGGGAGATACGCAGTATTTT.

The CDR3 bases are TGTGCCAGCAGCATCGGACAGATAACCTACGAGCAGTACTTC. Amino acid sequence: CASSIGQITYEQYF. V usage is TRBV11-2 and J usage is TRBJ2-7, with D possibly matching TRBD1 (6 bases). V lost 5 bases and J 2 bases, leaving 13 bases between the germline ends. This CDR3 comprises 14 residues. Germline V lookup: CDR1 SGHAT, CDR2 FQNNGV.

CDR3 sequence: CASSTATGITYEQYF. In DNA, the CDR3 is TGTGCCAGCAGTACCGCTACAGGGATAACCTACGAGCAGTACTTC. The chain is built from TRBV27 and TRBJ2-7; perhaps TRBD1 as D (6 bases). Deletions cut 5 bases from V and 2 bases from J, with 16 bases between. Per germline, CDR1 MNHEY and CDR2 SMNVEV (reference sequence). The CDR3 has 15 residues.

CDR3 amino acids: CASSIFGRGPQPQHF. The DNA of the CDR3 is TGTGCCAGTAGTATTTTCGGCAGGGGGCCTCAGCCCCAGCATTTT. The V and J genes are TRBV19 and TRBJ1-5, with 8 bases that match TRBD1. This CDR3 has 15 amino acids. V shed 3 bases, J shed 6 bases, and the junction held 7 bases outside the gene matches. Looked up from germline, CDR1 is LNHDA and CDR2 is SQIVND (reference sequence).

The chain joins TRBV4-1 to TRBJ1-2, with a weak D call TRBD1 (5 bases). CDR1 is MGHRA, CDR2 YSYEKL, per germline. The CDR3 spans 16 residues. Trimming left V 3 bases short and J 3 bases short, with 17 bases between. The CDR3 DNA reads TGCGCCAGCAGCCACGGGGGAGGACTCATGGACTATGGCTACACCTTC. This gives the protein CASSHGGGLMDYGYTF.

This chain links TRBV5-6 with TRBJ2-2; D is unresolved. CDR3 size: 13 residues. Germline-derived CDR1 and CDR2 are SGHDT and YYEEEE. V was clipped by 5 bases and J by 1 base, with 6 bases between them. CDR3 in DNA: TGTGCCAGCAGTTCACAGAACACCGGGGAGCTGTTTTTT. Its protein product is CASSSQNTGELFF.